Each of the 27 T cell receptor beta chains below was sequenced from the same sample in a study of T cell responses to AZD1222 COVID-19 vaccine. Sequenced by immunoSEQ multiplex PCR; TCRdb stores in-frame clones only, minus some. The sample lists 90,000 to 120,000 clones, around 90% occurring once. The sequenced sample was peripheral blood, obtained on day 0 of AZD1222 vaccination. All receptors come from an adult in good health.

The chain carries TRBV3-1 (or the pseudogene TRBV3-2) and TRBJ1-2, with 8 bases identical to TRBD1. The germline V gene encodes CDR1 LGHDT and CDR2 YNNKEL (reference sequence). The CDR3 spans 14 residues. The junction had 1 base not matched to a gene; V was cut back by 1 base and J by 3 bases. In DNA form, the CDR3 reads TGTGCCAGCAGCCAAGCGGACAGGGACTATGGCTACACCTTC. The encoded protein is CASSQADRDYGYTF.

The V gene is TRBV7-2, the J gene TRBJ2-5; TRBD2 aligns across 8 bases. The germline V gene encodes CDR1 SGHTA and CDR2 FQGNSA. The length of the CDR3 is 14 residues. With 1 base clipped from V and 5 bases from J, the junction kept 3 bases outside the gene matches. CDR3 nucleotide sequence: TGTGCCAGCAGCTTAGGTAGCGGGGTCGAGACCCAGTACTTC. It translates to CASSLGSGVETQYF. The whole variable domain, remainder taken from reference TRBV7-2 and TRBJ2-5, is GAGVSQSPSNKVTEKGKDVELRCDPISGHTALYWYRQSLGQGLEFLIYFQGNSAPDKSGLPSDRFSAERTGGSVSTLTIQRTQQEDSAVYLCASSLGSGVETQYFGPGTRLLVL.

This clone was picked up a small number of times. This rearrangement joins TRBV6-5 to TRBJ1-3, with TRBD1 identical over 7 bases. The ends lost 6 bases at V and 0 bases at J; junction bases unmatched: 5. CDR1 and CDR2 (germline): MNHEY, SVGAGI. The CDR3 extends over 15 amino acids. CDR3 sequence: CASSGTEGSGNTIYF. Written as DNA, the CDR3 is TGTGCCAGCAGCGGGACAGAGGGCTCTGGAAACACCATATATTTT.

V gene TRBV19 combines with J gene TRBJ2-3; D gene ambiguous. The germline gives CDR1 LNHDA, CDR2 SQIVND (reference sequence). This CDR3 region has 14 residues. V was clipped by 9 bases and J by 2 bases, with 15 bases between them. The CDR3 sequence: CARILGPITDTQYF. In DNA form, the CDR3 reads TGTGCCAGAATCCTCGGACCGATCACAGATACGCAGTATTTT.

The chain joins TRBV11-2 to TRBJ1-1; TRBD1 agrees at 7 bases. Germline-derived CDR1 and CDR2 are SGHAT and FQNNGV. Unmatched junction bases numbered 4, after V lost 5 bases and J lost 4 bases. CDR3 length: 13 amino acids. The CDR3 here is CASSRDRATEAFF. CDR3 nucleotides: TGTGCCAGCAGCCGAGACAGGGCCACTGAAGCTTTCTTT.

The genes are TRBV15 and TRBJ2-2, with D possibly TRBD2 on 5 matching bases. Trimming removed 0 bases from V and 7 bases from J, with 24 bases in between. Germline CDR1 reads LNHNV; CDR2 reads YYDKDF (reference sequence). This CDR3 contains 19 residues. This CDR3 reads CATSRDSPRIGESNGELFF. DNA for the CDR3: TGTGCCACCAGCAGAGATAGCCCCCGAATTGGGGAGTCGAACGGGGAGCTGTTTTTT. Using reference TRBV15 and TRBJ2-2 for the parts outside the CDR3, the full variable domain is DAMVIQNPRYQVTQFGKPVTLSCSQTLNHNVMYWYQQKSSQAPKLLFHYYDKDFNNEADTPDNFQSRRPNTSFCFLDIRSPGLGDTAMYLCATSRDSPRIGESNGELFFGEGSRLTVL.

The J gene is TRBJ2-3, the V gene TRBV14; no clear D gene. Looked up from germline, CDR1 is SGHDN and CDR2 is FVKESK. This CDR3 is 12 amino acids long. V was clipped by 1 base and J by 7 bases, with 6 bases between them. As DNA, the CDR3 is TGTGCCAGCAGCCAAGGGATAAATACGCAGTATTTT. The encoded protein is CASSQGINTQYF.

This chain links TRBV7-8 with TRBJ1-6, with 10 bases that match TRBD1. Germline CDR1 is SGHVS and CDR2 is FQNEAQ. The CDR3 is made up of 17 amino acids. V shed 4 bases, J shed 9 bases, and the junction held 12 bases outside the gene matches. The CDR3 protein is CASSSYLPGQGSSPLHF. CDR3 bases: TGTGCCAGCAGCTCCTATCTGCCGGGACAGGGGAGTTCACCCCTCCACTTT. Together with reference TRBV7-8 and TRBJ1-6, the CDR3 gives the full variable domain: GAGVSQSPRYKVAKRGQDVALRCDPISGHVSLFWYQQALGQGPEFLTYFQNEAQLDKSGLPSDRFFAERPEGSVSTLKIQRTQQEDSAVYLCASSSYLPGQGSSPLHFGNGTRLTVT.

This sequence joins TRBV19 and TRBJ2-4; TRBD1 matches 12 bases. With 6 bases clipped from V and 5 bases from J, the junction kept 8 bases outside the gene matches. This CDR3 is 16 amino acids long. Germline V gives CDR1 LNHDA, CDR2 SQIVND (reference sequence). The CDR3, as DNA: TGTGCCAGTAGCCTCCTAGGGACAGGGGGCCAAAACATTCAGTACTTC. Amino acid sequence: CASSLLGTGGQNIQYF.

On this clone itself: The junction shows a germline mismatch at one end, possibly a read error. The rearrangement uses TRBV14 and TRBJ2-7; maybe TRBD2 (6 bases). Germline V gene lookup returns CDR1 SGHDN and CDR2 FVKESK. This CDR3 spans 14 amino acids. CDR3 in DNA: TGTGCCAGCAGCCCCACCTCGACGGCGGGAACGCACCGCTTC. Its protein product is CASSPTSTAGTHRF.

V gene TRBV5-6 combines with J gene TRBJ1-2; 8 nucleotides align to TRBD1. This CDR3 is 13 amino acids long. From germline, CDR1 is SGHDT and CDR2 YYEEEE. The V segment lost 4 bases and the J segment 4 bases; nucleotides outside the gene matches: 3. This CDR3 is CASSPTGVYGYTF. CDR3 in DNA: TGTGCCAGCAGCCCGACAGGGGTCTATGGCTACACCTTC.

A word on this clone: The junction differs from germline at one of its ends, possibly a read error. The genes are TRBV12-3 or TRBV12-4 and TRBJ1-2, with no clear D. The CDR3 runs 8 residues. The CDR3 DNA follows: TGTGCCATAACGAGTGGGGACTTC. Translated, it gives CAITSGDF.

This chain uses TRBV7-3 with TRBJ1-6; no clear D. Germline-derived CDR1 and CDR2 are SGHTA and FQGTGA. The CDR3 has 12 amino acids. The ends were cut back, 3 bases at V and 7 bases at J, with 4 bases in the middle. The CDR3 nucleotides read TGTGCCAGCAGCTTGGGCAATTCACCCCTCCACTTT. Protein: CASSLGNSPLHF.

The chain recombines TRBV7-2 with TRBJ2-2; TRBD1 agrees at 7 bases. Germline loops: CDR1 SGHTA, CDR2 FQGNSA. The ends lost 3 bases at V and 4 bases at J; junction bases unmatched: 8. The CDR3 loop spans 16 amino acids. CDR3 coding DNA: TGTGCCAGCAGCTTGAGAAAGGGGGCGGGCACCGGGGAGCTGTTTTTT. It specifies CASSLRKGAGTGELFF. The variable domain in full, completed from reference TRBV7-2 and TRBJ2-2, reads GAGVSQSPSNKVTEKGKDVELRCDPISGHTALYWYRQSLGQGLEFLIYFQGNSAPDKSGLPSDRFSAERTGGSVSTLTIQRTQQEDSAVYLCASSLRKGAGTGELFFGEGSRLTVL.

The chain couples TRBV3-1 (or the pseudogene TRBV3-2) to TRBJ1-5; tentatively, D is TRBD1 (6 bases). The CDR3 sequence is 15 residues long. Trimming took off 0 bases at V and 10 bases at J, with 16 bases between the two ends. The germline V gene has CDR1 LGHDT and CDR2 YNNKEL (reference sequence). The chain's CDR3 is CASSQDSSGEGPQHF. CDR3 nucleotide sequence: TGTGCCAGCAGCCAAGATTCTTCAGGGGAGGGTCCCCAGCATTTT.

J is TRBJ2-7 and V is TRBV7-2, with D uncertain. V lost 1 base to trimming and J lost 3 bases, with 10 bases between them. Looked up from germline, CDR1 is SGHTA and CDR2 is FQGNSA. The CDR3 sequence is 14 residues long. CDR3 region: CASSLGADLYEQYF. For the CDR3, the DNA is TGTGCCAGCAGCTTAGGGGCCGATCTCTACGAGCAGTACTTC. Full variable domain (outside the CDR3, taken from reference TRBV7-2 and TRBJ2-7): GAGVSQSPSNKVTEKGKDVELRCDPISGHTALYWYRQSLGQGLEFLIYFQGNSAPDKSGLPSDRFSAERTGGSVSTLTIQRTQQEDSAVYLCASSLGADLYEQYFGPGTRLTVT.

This chain uses TRBV6-5 with TRBJ1-1; D is uncertain. Germline V gene data show CDR1 as MNHEY and CDR2 as SVGAGI. V was clipped by 4 bases and J by 1 base, with 13 bases between them. The CDR3 length is 15 residues. The CDR3 protein is CASSWHREGNTEAFF. DNA of the CDR3: TGTGCCAGCAGTTGGCACCGGGAGGGGAACACTGAAGCTTTCTTT.

The V and J genes are TRBV27 and TRBJ1-6; tentatively, D is TRBD1 (5 bases). This CDR3 has 16 amino acids. Germline V gene lookup returns CDR1 MNHEY and CDR2 SMNVEV (reference sequence). V gave up 5 bases and J gave up 8 bases, with 19 bases separating them. The CDR3: CASSPNSGTGDSPLHF. CDR3 bases: TGTGCCAGCAGTCCTAATTCCGGGACTGGGGATTCACCCCTCCACTTT.

There are a few counts of this clone. The genes are TRBV4-2 and TRBJ1-1, with 8 bases matching TRBD1. The CDR3 totals 13 residues. Germline CDR1 is LGHNA and CDR2 is YNFKEQ. J lost 9 bases, V lost 2 bases, and 5 bases had no gene match. DNA for the CDR3: TGTGCCAGCAGCCAATGGAGGACAGGGAAAGCTTTCTTT. Protein product: CASSQWRTGKAFF.

The chain joins TRBV2 to TRBJ2-1; 10 nucleotides align to TRBD1. The CDR3 is 14 residues long. The junction had 3 bases not matched to a gene; V was cut back by 6 bases and J by 4 bases. Per germline, CDR1 SNHLY and CDR2 FYNNEI. The CDR3 DNA is TGTGCCAGCAGGGACAGGGGGTATTACAATGAGCAGTTCTTC. Translation: CASRDRGYYNEQFF. Variable domain in full (rest from reference TRBV2 and TRBJ2-1): EPEVTQTPSHQVTQMGQEVILRCVPISNHLYFYWYRQILGQKVEFLVSFYNNEISEKSEIFDDQFSVERPDGSNFTLKIRSTKLEDSAMYFCASRDRGYYNEQFFGPGTRLTVL.

The rearrangement uses TRBV5-1 and TRBJ1-1; a possible D gene is TRBD1 (5 bases). Germline V CDR1 and CDR2: SGHRS, YFSETQ. The CDR3 is made up of 15 amino acids. Trimming stripped 4 bases from V and 3 bases from J, with 16 bases between. CDR3 nucleotide sequence: TGCGCCAGCAGCCCCCGGCAGGGAAGAGACACTGAAGCTTTCTTT. Translation gives CASSPRQGRDTEAFF.

The CDR3 sequence is CASSGGNTEAFF. CDR3 bases: TGTGCCAGCAGTGGGGGTAACACTGAAGCTTTCTTT. The chain couples TRBV27 to TRBJ1-1, with D possibly TRBD1 on 5 matching bases. Trimming took off 5 bases at V and 2 bases at J, with 6 bases between the two ends. CDR1 and CDR2 (germline): MNHEY, SMNVEV (reference sequence). CDR3 size: 12 residues.

This sequence joins TRBV2 and TRBJ1-4; D is possibly TRBD1 (5 bases). CDR1 SNHLY and CDR2 FYNNEI come from the germline V gene. V was cut by 0 bases and J by 0 bases, with 8 bases left in between. This CDR3 is 16 amino acids long. CDR3 sequence: CASSEAGAATNEKLFF. CDR3 nucleotides: TGTGCCAGCAGTGAAGCTGGGGCCGCAACTAATGAAAAACTGTTTTTT.

This chain links TRBV7-6 with TRBJ1-2; no clear D gene. The germline gives CDR1 SGHVS, CDR2 FNYEAQ. The V gene lost 5 bases and the J gene lost 6 bases, with 13 bases spanning the gap. This CDR3 is built from 13 residues. CDR3 nucleotides: TGTGCCAGCAGCCCGTCGGGGAGGGATGGCTACACCTTC. As protein: CASSPSGRDGYTF.

The rearrangement uses TRBV19 and TRBJ1-2; TRBD1 matches at 7 bases. The V gene end was trimmed by 1 base and the J gene end by 4 bases; junction bases not matched to a gene: 12. The CDR3 contains 17 residues. Germline V gene lookup returns CDR1 LNHDA and CDR2 SQIVND (reference sequence). CDR3 in amino acids: CASSIAGGGASSYGYTF. DNA for the CDR3: TGTGCCAGTAGTATAGCGGGAGGGGGCGCCTCCTCCTATGGCTACACCTTC.

The rearrangement joins TRBV18 to TRBJ1-5, with 8 bases that match TRBD1. The CDR3 length is 15 residues. V was clipped by 6 bases and J by 2 bases; unmatched bases: 6. Germline assignment: CDR1 KGHSH and CDR2 LQKENI. CDR3 sequence (DNA): TGTGCCAGCTCGCTTGGACAGGGCCGCAATCAGCCCCAGCATTTT. It encodes CASSLGQGRNQPQHF. The full variable domain, rest sourced from reference TRBV18 and TRBJ1-5, is NAGVMQNPRHLVRRRGQEARLRCSPMKGHSHVYWYRQLPEEGLKFMVYLQKENIIDESGMPKERFSAEFPKEGPSILRIQQVVRGDSAAYFCASSLGQGRNQPQHFGDGTRLSIL.

The V call is TRBV30, the J call TRBJ2-7, with TRBD2 matching 10 bases. CDR1 and CDR2 (germline): GTSNPN, SVGIG (reference sequence). This CDR3 has 15 amino acids. The V gene end was trimmed by 3 bases and the J gene end by 2 bases; junction bases not matched to a gene: 7. CDR3: CAWRRGSGGAYEQYF. In DNA form, the CDR3 reads TGTGCCTGGAGAAGGGGAAGCGGGGGGGCCTACGAGCAGTACTTC.